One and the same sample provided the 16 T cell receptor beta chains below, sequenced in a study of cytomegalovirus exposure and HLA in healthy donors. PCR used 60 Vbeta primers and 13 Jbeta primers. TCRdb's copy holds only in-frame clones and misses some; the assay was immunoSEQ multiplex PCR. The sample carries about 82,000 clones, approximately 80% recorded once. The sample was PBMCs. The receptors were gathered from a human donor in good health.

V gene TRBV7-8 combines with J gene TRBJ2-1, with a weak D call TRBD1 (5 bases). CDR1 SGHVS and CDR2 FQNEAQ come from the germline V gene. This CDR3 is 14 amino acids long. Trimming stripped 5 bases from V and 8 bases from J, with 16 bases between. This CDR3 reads CASSQVQGYDEQFF. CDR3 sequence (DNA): TGTGCCAGCAGCCAAGTTCAGGGTTATGATGAGCAGTTCTTC.

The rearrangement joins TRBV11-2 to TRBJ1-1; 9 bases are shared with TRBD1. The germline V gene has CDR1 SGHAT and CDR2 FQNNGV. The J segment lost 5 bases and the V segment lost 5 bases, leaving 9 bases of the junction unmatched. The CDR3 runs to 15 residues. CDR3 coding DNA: TGTGCCAGCAGCGTCCCAACAGGGGGCCTGACTGAAGCTTTCTTT. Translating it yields CASSVPTGGLTEAFF.

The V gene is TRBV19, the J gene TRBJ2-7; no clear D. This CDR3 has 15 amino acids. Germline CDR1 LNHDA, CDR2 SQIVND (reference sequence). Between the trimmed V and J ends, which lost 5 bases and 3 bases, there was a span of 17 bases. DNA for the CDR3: TGTGCCAGTAGTGAATTAGGAGTTGGAGTCTACGAGCAGTACTTC. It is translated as CASSELGVGVYEQYF.

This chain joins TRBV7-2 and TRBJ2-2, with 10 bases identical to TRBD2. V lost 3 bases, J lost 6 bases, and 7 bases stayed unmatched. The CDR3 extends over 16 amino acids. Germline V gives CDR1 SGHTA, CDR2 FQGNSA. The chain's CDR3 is CASSLIAGGLAGELFF. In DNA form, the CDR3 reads TGTGCCAGCAGCTTGATAGCGGGGGGCCTGGCCGGGGAGCTGTTTTTT. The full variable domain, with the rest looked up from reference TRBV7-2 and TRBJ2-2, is GAGVSQSPSNKVTEKGKDVELRCDPISGHTALYWYRQSLGQGLEFLIYFQGNSAPDKSGLPSDRFSAERTGGSVSTLTIQRTQQEDSAVYLCASSLIAGGLAGELFFGEGSRLTVL.

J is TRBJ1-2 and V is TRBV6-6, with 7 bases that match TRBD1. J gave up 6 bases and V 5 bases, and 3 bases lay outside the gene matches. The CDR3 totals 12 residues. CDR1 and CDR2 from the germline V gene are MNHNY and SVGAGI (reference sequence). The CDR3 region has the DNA TGTGCCAGCAGTCGTCAGGGGGATGGCTACACCTTC. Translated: CASSRQGDGYTF.

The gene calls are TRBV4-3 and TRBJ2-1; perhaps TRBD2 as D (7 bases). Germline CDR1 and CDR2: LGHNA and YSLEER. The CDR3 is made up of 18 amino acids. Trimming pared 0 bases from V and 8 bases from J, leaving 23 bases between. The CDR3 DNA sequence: TGCGCCAGCAGCCAAGATAGCCAATCGGGGGGCCGAGTCCATGAGCAGTTCTTC. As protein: CASSQDSQSGGRVHEQFF.

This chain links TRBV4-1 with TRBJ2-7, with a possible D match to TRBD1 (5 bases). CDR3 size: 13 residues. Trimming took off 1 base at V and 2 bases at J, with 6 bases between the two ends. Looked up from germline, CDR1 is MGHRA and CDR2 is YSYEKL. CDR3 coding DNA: TGCGCCAGCAGCCAAGGACAGACCTACGAGCAGTACTTC. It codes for CASSQGQTYEQYF.

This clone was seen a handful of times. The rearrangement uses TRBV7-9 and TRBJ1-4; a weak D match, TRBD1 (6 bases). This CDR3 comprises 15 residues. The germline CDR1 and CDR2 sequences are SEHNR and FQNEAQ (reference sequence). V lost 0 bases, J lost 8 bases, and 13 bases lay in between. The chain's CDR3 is CASSLASQGHEKLFF. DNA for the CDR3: TGTGCCAGCAGCTTAGCGTCTCAGGGACACGAAAAACTGTTTTTT.

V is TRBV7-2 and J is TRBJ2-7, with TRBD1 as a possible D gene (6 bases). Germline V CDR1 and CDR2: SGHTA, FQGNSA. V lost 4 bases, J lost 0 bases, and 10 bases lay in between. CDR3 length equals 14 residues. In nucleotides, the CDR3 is TGTGCCAGCAGCTCCAGGGGAAGCTCCTACGAGCAGTACTTC. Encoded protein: CASSSRGSSYEQYF.

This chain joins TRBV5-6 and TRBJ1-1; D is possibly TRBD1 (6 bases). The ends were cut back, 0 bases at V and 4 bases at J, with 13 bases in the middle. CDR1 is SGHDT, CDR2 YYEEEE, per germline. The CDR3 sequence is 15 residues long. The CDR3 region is CASSLAGGFSTEAFF. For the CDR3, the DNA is TGTGCCAGCAGCTTGGCGGGGGGCTTCAGCACTGAAGCTTTCTTT.

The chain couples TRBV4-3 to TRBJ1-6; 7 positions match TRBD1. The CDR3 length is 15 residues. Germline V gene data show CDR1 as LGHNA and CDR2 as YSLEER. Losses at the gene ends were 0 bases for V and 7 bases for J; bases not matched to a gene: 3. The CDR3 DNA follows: TGCGCCAGCAGCCAAGACGCACAGGGGAATTCACCCCTCCACTTT. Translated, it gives CASSQDAQGNSPLHF.

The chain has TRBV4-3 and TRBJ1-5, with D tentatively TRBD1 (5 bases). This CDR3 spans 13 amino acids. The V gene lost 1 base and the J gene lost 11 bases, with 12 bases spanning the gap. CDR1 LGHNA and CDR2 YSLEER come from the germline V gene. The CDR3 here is CASSQGPGKAQHF. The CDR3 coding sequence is TGCGCCAGCAGCCAAGGGCCAGGGAAGGCCCAGCATTTT.

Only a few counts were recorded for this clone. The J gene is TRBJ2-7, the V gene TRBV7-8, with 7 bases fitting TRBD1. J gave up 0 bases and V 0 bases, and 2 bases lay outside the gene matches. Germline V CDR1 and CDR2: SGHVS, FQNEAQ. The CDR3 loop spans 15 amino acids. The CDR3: CASSLARTGSYEQYF. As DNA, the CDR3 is TGTGCCAGCAGCTTAGCGCGGACAGGCTCCTACGAGCAGTACTTC.

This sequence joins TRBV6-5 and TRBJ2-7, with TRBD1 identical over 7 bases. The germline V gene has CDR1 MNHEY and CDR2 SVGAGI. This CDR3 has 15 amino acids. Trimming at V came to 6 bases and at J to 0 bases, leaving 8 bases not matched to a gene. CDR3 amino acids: CASSLTGTASYEQYF. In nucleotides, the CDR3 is TGTGCCAGCAGCCTCACCGGGACAGCCTCCTACGAGCAGTACTTC.

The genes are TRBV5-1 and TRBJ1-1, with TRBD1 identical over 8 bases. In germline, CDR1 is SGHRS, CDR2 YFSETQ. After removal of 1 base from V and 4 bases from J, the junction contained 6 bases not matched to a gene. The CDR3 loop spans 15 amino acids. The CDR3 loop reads CASSLRTGSSTEAFF. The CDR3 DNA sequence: TGCGCCAGCAGCTTGCGGACAGGGTCGAGCACTGAAGCTTTCTTT. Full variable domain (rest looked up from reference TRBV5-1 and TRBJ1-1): KAGVTQTPRYLIKTRGQQVTLSCSPISGHRSVSWYQQTPGQGLQFLFEYFSETQRNKGNFPGRFSGRQFSNSRSEMNVSTLELGDSALYLCASSLRTGSSTEAFFGQGTRLTVV.

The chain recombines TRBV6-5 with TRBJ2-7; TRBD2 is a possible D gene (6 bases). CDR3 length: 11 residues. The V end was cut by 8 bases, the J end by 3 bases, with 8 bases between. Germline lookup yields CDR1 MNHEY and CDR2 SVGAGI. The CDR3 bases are TGTGCCAGCGGGACTGTCTACGAGCAGTACTTC. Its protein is CASGTVYEQYF.